The rows below give T cell receptor beta chains drawn from one sample of a study of T-cell reconstitution after alpha-beta-depleted transplantation in children. Via MiXCR, TCRdb re-called the PCR reads, giving one row per CDR3 protein. The sample holds over 300,000 distinct CDR3 sequences; about 9.4% are singletons and the top ten take around 2.4%. Here the sequenced sample was PBMCs from the stem cell graft donor, taken from the stem cell graft. These receptors originate from a human donor who donated a stem cell graft to a child with acute lymphoblastic leukemia. Both conserved end residues are trimmed from each CDR3. Only part of the rows carry a size: once, few, many, or a class if the clone is expanded.

size	V	J	CDR3
NA	TRBV6-4	TRBJ2-6	ASSAEGSGANGLT
NA	TRBV28	TRBJ2-7	ASQSGRLSYEQY
many	TRBV3-1	TRBJ1-2	ASSPIGGTPHGYT
few	TRBV6-6	TRBJ2-1	ASSWTRMYEQF
many	TRBV2	TRBJ2-3	ASSEARTSLGTQY
NA	TRBV3-1	TRBJ2-3	ASSQDNSLSTDTQY
few	TRBV10-2	TRBJ1-2	ASSEQAPYGYT
many	TRBV5-1	TRBJ1-5	ASSSPQPQH
NA	TRBV20-1	TRBJ1-2	SAPSESLYYGYT
NA	TRBV30	TRBJ2-2	AWEGDWKRELF
NA	TRBV27	TRBJ1-1	ASSLGTLGTEAF
few	TRBV20-1	TRBJ2-5	SARKSGRYAETQY
few	TRBV12-3/TRBV12-4	TRBJ2-3	ASSAAGAASTDTQY
NA	TRBV15	TRBJ1-4	ATSREATGVGKLF
few	TRBV7-9	TRBJ2-1	ASSDLLAGGQNEQF
NA	TRBV28	TRBJ2-7	ASSLSTASALYEQY
many	TRBV29-1	TRBJ2-5	SVTRVRETQY
many	TRBV27	TRBJ2-1	ASSGWPAGGEEQF
many	TRBV29-1	TRBJ2-3	SVWGTRDGDTQY
NA	TRBV12-3/TRBV12-4	TRBJ2-5	ATMTSGGVAETQY
NA	TRBV7-3	TRBJ2-5	ASSLGGLIQETQY
NA	TRBV6-5	TRBJ2-7	ASSSGGGISYEQY
many	TRBV20-1	TRBJ1-3	SVSDRERNTIY
NA	TRBV20-1	TRBJ2-7	SARDPSVSSYEQY
few	TRBV11-2	TRBJ2-1	ASSWLKGRSYNEQF
few	TRBV4-3	TRBJ2-7	ASSQDRSGRTSYEQY
many	TRBV5-1	TRBJ2-7	ASSYGSNGAYEQY
few	TRBV28	TRBJ1-1	ASSLWGGNEAF
few	TRBV7-2	TRBJ1-1	ASSLAADAGEAF
NA	TRBV4-1	TRBJ2-7	ASSPTRTGLYEQY
NA	TRBV6-2/TRBV6-3	TRBJ2-2	ASSYKLAGNTGELF
few	TRBV24-1	TRBJ2-1	ATSGTDRGEQF
few	TRBV7-3	TRBJ1-5	ASRPGQGVGISSGGNNSNQPQH
many	TRBV3-1	TRBJ2-7	ASSHPWREGLEQY
NA	TRBV3-1	TRBJ2-1	ASSQNLANEQF
NA	TRBV10-2	TRBJ2-1	ASRTSGGVYNEQF
NA	TRBV20-1	TRBJ2-1	SARDKQREIYNEQF